These 26 T cell receptor beta chains came from one sample sequenced in a study of blood T cells in healthy people across ages. Primed by a sample-barcoded 5' primer and a J-beta primer mix, a second PCR proceeded for about 6 to 11 cycles. One entry per CDR3 protein, called by TCRdb with MiXCR from the 5' RACE reads. The sample records about 1.8 million distinct CDR3 sequences, around 48% being singletons. Sequencing input: blood. The receptors were gathered from a middle-aged woman in good health.

The chain uses TRBV4-3 and TRBJ2-1; D perhaps matches TRBD2 (5 bases). Germline-derived CDR1 and CDR2 are LGHNA and YSLEER. This CDR3 has 17 residues. V was clipped by 0 bases and J by 2 bases, with 14 bases between them. CDR3 region: CASSQDPSPGPYNEQFF. The DNA for the CDR3 is TGCGCCAGCAGCCAAGACCCTAGCCCCGGTCCCTACAATGAGCAGTTCTTC.

This clonotype has just a few counts. The gene calls are TRBV5-5 and TRBJ1-5, with D unclear. The CDR3 contains 16 residues. CDR1 and CDR2 (germline): SGHKS, YYEKEE (reference sequence). V shed 4 bases and J shed 0 bases, with 14 bases lying between them. CDR3: CASSPHSGYSNQPQHF. In DNA form, the CDR3 reads TGTGCCAGCAGCCCCCACTCGGGTTATAGCAATCAGCCCCAGCATTTT.

The chain is built from TRBV13 and TRBJ2-4, with D perhaps TRBD1 (6 bases). TRBJ2-7 explains the end of the DNA better; the J call may be wrong. Germline V gene data show CDR1 as PRHDT and CDR2 as FYEKMQ (reference sequence). The CDR3 loop spans 13 amino acids. CDR3 residues: CASSAGTYYEQYF. CDR3 sequence (DNA): TGTGCCAGCAGCGCCGGGACATACTACGAGCAGTACTTC.

J is TRBJ2-1 and V is TRBV20-1, with 12 nucleotides matching TRBD2. Germline V lookup: CDR1 DFQATT, CDR2 SNEGSKA (reference sequence). The junction had 8 bases not matched to a gene; V was cut back by 8 bases and J by 9 bases. This CDR3 is built from 13 residues. Here the CDR3 reads CSTTSGGLIEQFF. CDR3 bases: TGCAGTACCACTAGCGGGGGGCTTATTGAGCAGTTCTTC.

The chain combines TRBV7-2 with TRBJ2-7; D is ambiguous. CDR1 and CDR2 (germline): SGHTA, FQGNSA. Deletions cut 3 bases from V and 7 bases from J, with 13 bases between. The CDR3 totals 13 residues. The CDR3 is CASSFNPSGEQYF. In nucleotides, the CDR3 is TGTGCCAGCAGCTTCAACCCCTCTGGTGAGCAGTACTTC.

The genes are TRBV6-2 or TRBV6-3 and TRBJ2-3, with 9 positions matching TRBD2. The CDR3 covers 15 residues. The trim removed 6 bases at V and 4 bases at J, leaving 8 bases unmatched. Looked up from germline, CDR1 is MNHEY and CDR2 is SVGEGT. CDR3 sequence reads: CASSRLAERADTQYF. The CDR3 nucleotides are TGTGCCAGCAGCCGACTAGCGGAACGCGCAGATACGCAGTATTTT.

The chain employs TRBV6-5 and TRBJ1-5; tentatively, D is TRBD1 (5 bases). CDR1 and CDR2 from the germline V gene are MNHEY and SVGAGI. The CDR3 sequence is 12 residues long. Trimming shortened V by 8 bases and J by 7 bases, and 12 bases separated the two germline ends. CDR3 amino acids: CASRDLGQPQHF. The DNA for the CDR3 is TGTGCCAGCCGGGACCTCGGGCAGCCCCAGCATTTT.

This clonotype has just one count. The chain links TRBV5-6 to TRBJ2-5; the D gene is possibly TRBD2 (6 bases). CDR3 length equals 14 residues. Trimming pared 0 bases from V and 11 bases from J, leaving 17 bases between. From germline, CDR1 is SGHDT and CDR2 YYEEEE. This chain's CDR3 is CASSLEWGVGEQYF. For the CDR3, the DNA is TGTGCCAGCAGCTTGGAATGGGGGGTAGGTGAGCAGTACTTC.

The chain is built from TRBV9 and TRBJ2-5; 14 nucleotides match TRBD2. Germline assignment: CDR1 SGDLS and CDR2 YYNGEE. The V segment lost 0 bases and the J segment 2 bases; nucleotides outside the gene matches: 3. The CDR3 is 17 amino acids. The CDR3 region has the DNA TGTGCCAGCAGCGTAGCGACTAGCGGGGGGGTACAAGAGACCCAGTACTTC. It codes for CASSVATSGGVQETQYF.

This clonotype was seen repeatedly, ten times or more. V gene TRBV5-6 combines with J gene TRBJ2-1, with 7 bases fitting TRBD2. V dropped 4 bases and J dropped 8; count of bases not matched to a gene: 15. CDR1 SGHDT and CDR2 YYEEEE come from the germline V gene. The CDR3 is 16 amino acids. Here the CDR3 DNA reads TGTGCCAGCAGCAAGACCGAAGCGGGGCATTGGGATGAGCAGTTCTTC. Its protein is CASSKTEAGHWDEQFF.

The rearrangement links TRBV28 to TRBJ2-7, with 9 positions matching TRBD2. With V trimmed by 3 bases and J by 5 bases, 5 bases remained unmatched. Germline-derived CDR1 and CDR2 are MDHEN and SYDVKM. This CDR3 has 14 amino acids. The CDR3 coding sequence is TGTGCCAGCAGTTTGGGAGCGGGGGGCCACGAGCAGTACTTC. Amino acids: CASSLGAGGHEQYF.

The chain links TRBV4-2 to TRBJ1-2; TRBD1 might be the D (5 bases). CDR1 and CDR2 (germline): LGHNA, YNFKEQ. V was clipped by 1 base and J by 4 bases, with 13 bases between them. This CDR3 comprises 15 residues. CDR3 in amino acids: CASSQGPGQSYGYTF. Written as DNA, the CDR3 is TGTGCCAGCAGCCAAGGTCCTGGACAATCCTATGGCTACACCTTC.

V and J are TRBV5-6 and TRBJ2-1, with 9 bases matching TRBD2. The trim removed 4 bases at V and 10 bases at J, leaving 15 bases unmatched. The germline V gene encodes CDR1 SGHDT and CDR2 YYEEEE. CDR3 size: 16 residues. The CDR3 sequence: CASSPRSSGAVWEQFF. The CDR3 DNA reads as TGTGCCAGCAGCCCCCGGTCTAGCGGGGCCGTGTGGGAGCAGTTCTTC.

The chain has TRBV9 and TRBJ1-2; 8 bases are shared with TRBD1. The CDR3 length is 13 residues. J lost 8 bases, V lost 0 bases, and 3 bases had no gene match. Germline assignment: CDR1 SGDLS and CDR2 YYNGEE. CDR3 residues: CASSVGTGIGYTF. DNA for the CDR3: TGTGCCAGCAGCGTAGGGACAGGGATCGGCTACACCTTC.

This clonotype appeared a few times. V usage is TRBV20-1 and J usage is TRBJ2-1; TRBD2 matches at 7 bases. This CDR3 contains 15 residues. The germline V gene has CDR1 DFQATT and CDR2 SNEGSKA (reference sequence). The V gene end was trimmed by 1 base and the J gene end by 3 bases; junction bases not matched to a gene: 6. The CDR3 DNA follows: TGCAGTGCTAGAGCCCGGTCGGGGGGCTACAATGAGCAGTTCTTC. Translation: CSARARSGGYNEQFF.

V gene TRBV6-2 or TRBV6-3 combines with J gene TRBJ1-2; no clear D gene. CDR3 length: 13 amino acids. Trimming removed 0 bases from V and 5 bases from J, with 7 bases in between. Germline CDR1 reads MNHEY; CDR2 reads SVGEGT. CDR3 loop: CASSYSSSYGYTF. For the CDR3, the DNA is TGTGCCAGCAGTTACTCGAGCAGTTATGGCTACACCTTC.

The chain combines TRBV21-1 with TRBJ2-7; TRBD1 is the table's D call, not checked against the DNA. TRBV21-1 is a documented pseudogene. The CDR3 has 18 residues. The CDR3 bases are TGTGCCAGCAGCAAAATCCGGAAACAGGGGGCGGATATGTACGAGCAGTACTTC. Residues: CASSKIRKQGADMYEQYF.

The gene calls are TRBV29-1 and TRBJ2-2; TRBD1 matches at 7 bases. The CDR3 covers 11 residues. V gave up 6 bases and J gave up 7 bases; unmatched junction bases: 2. CDR1 SQVTM and CDR2 ANQGSEA come from the germline V gene. This CDR3 is CSVRQGGELFF. CDR3 bases: TGCAGCGTCAGACAGGGCGGGGAGCTGTTTTTT.

This clonotype was seen repeatedly, ten times or more. The chain recombines TRBV7-2 with TRBJ2-1; D possibly corresponds to TRBD1 (6 bases). The ends were cut back, 2 bases at V and 6 bases at J, with 11 bases in the middle. The germline gives CDR1 SGHTA, CDR2 FQGNSA. CDR3 length: 14 amino acids. The CDR3, as DNA: TGTGCCAGCAGCTTATACAGGGACACCAATGAGCAGTTCTTC. Translation: CASSLYRDTNEQFF.

The chain recombines TRBV7-9 with TRBJ2-5; no clear D. Between the trimmed V and J ends, which lost 3 bases and 2 bases, there was a span of 16 bases. Germline V lookup: CDR1 SEHNR, CDR2 FQNEAQ (reference sequence). The CDR3 has 16 amino acids. CDR3 loop: CASSFSGTWWQETQYF. The CDR3 DNA sequence: TGTGCCAGCAGCTTTTCGGGTACTTGGTGGCAAGAGACCCAGTACTTC.

This clonotype was seen a few times. The chain joins TRBV7-6 to TRBJ2-7; D unresolved. The ends were cut back, 5 bases at V and 6 bases at J, with 8 bases in the middle. CDR3 size: 11 residues. Germline V gene lookup returns CDR1 SGHVS and CDR2 FNYEAQ. The CDR3: CASSIVGEQYF. Here the CDR3 DNA reads TGTGCCAGCAGCATAGTGGGCGAGCAGTACTTC. Combining the CDR3 with reference TRBV7-6 and TRBJ2-7 gives the whole variable domain GAGVSQSPRYKVTKRGQDVALRCDPISGHVSLYWYRQALGQGPEFLTYFNYEAQQDKSGLPNDRFSAERPEGSISTLTIQRTEQRDSAMYRCASSIVGEQYFGPGTRLTVT.

The chain has TRBV24-1 and TRBJ2-3, with D perhaps TRBD1 or TRBD2 (6 bases each). V was pared by 5 bases and J by 2 bases, with 16 bases between. Per the germline V gene, CDR1 is KGHDR and CDR2 is SFDVKD. The CDR3 totals 16 residues. This CDR3 is CATSGRGGGTTDTQYF. The CDR3 nucleotides read TGTGCCACCAGTGGCAGGGGTGGGGGGACCACAGATACGCAGTATTTT.

The chain links TRBV7-9 to TRBJ2-6, with 7 bases lining up with TRBD1. Germline V CDR1 and CDR2: SEHNR, FQNEAQ (reference sequence). Trimming at V came to 8 bases and at J to 0 bases, leaving 7 bases not matched to a gene. This CDR3 spans 16 amino acids. Here the CDR3 reads CASVRDSLSGANVLTF. The DNA for the CDR3 is TGTGCCAGCGTCAGGGACAGCCTCTCTGGGGCCAACGTCCTGACTTTC.

In its sample, this clonotype was seen a few times. V gene TRBV24-1 combines with J gene TRBJ2-1; D is tentatively TRBD1 or TRBD2 (5 bases each). V gave up 6 bases and J gave up 7 bases, with 9 bases separating them. Germline V gene lookup returns CDR1 KGHDR and CDR2 SFDVKD. This CDR3 has 12 residues. As DNA, the CDR3 is TGTGCCACCAGTATGTGGGGGAATGAGCAGTTCTTC. This encodes CATSMWGNEQFF.

This clonotype appeared a few times. This sequence joins TRBV6-2 or TRBV6-3 and TRBJ2-1, with D maybe TRBD1 (6 bases). The CDR3 spans 13 residues. Germline-derived CDR1 and CDR2 are MNHEY and SVGEGT. Trimming shortened V by 8 bases and J by 4 bases, and 12 bases separated the two germline ends. The CDR3 coding sequence is TGTGCCAGCGGACAGCAGGTTTACAATGAGCAGTTCTTC. Translated, it gives CASGQQVYNEQFF.

The chain employs TRBV20-1 and TRBJ2-7; maybe TRBD2 (6 bases). Germline CDR1 and CDR2: DFQATT and SNEGSKA (reference sequence). The V gene lost 2 bases and the J gene lost 0 bases, with 17 bases spanning the gap. The CDR3 sequence is 16 residues long. The CDR3 loop reads CSARPRRGGTSYEQYF. CDR3 DNA sequence: TGCAGTGCTAGACCACGGAGGGGCGGCACCTCCTACGAGCAGTACTTC.